The rows below give T cell receptor beta chains drawn from one sample of a study of cytomegalovirus exposure and HLA in healthy donors. Sequencing was performed with immunoSEQ multiplex PCR; in TCRdb, only in-frame clones are kept and a portion is missing. The sample includes roughly 140,000 clones, about 75% of them seen just once. The sequencing sample was made of PBMCs. These receptors were taken from a woman in her twenties or thirties in good health and CMV-seronegative. CDR3s include the opening cysteine and the closing phenylalanine or tryptophan. The D gene is left open where the match is weak. Clone size is not always given. Where it is, it says once, few, many or a class for expanded clones.

>TRBV7-3|TRBJ2-1|NA|NA
TGTGCCAGCAGCTCCGGGGGTAATGAGCAGTTCTTC
CASSSGGNEQFF
>TRBV19|TRBJ1-1|NA|NA
TGTGCCAGTAGTTCCTCGGGCAGGGCAACTGAAGCTTTCTTT
CASSSSGRATEAFF
>TRBV29-1|TRBJ1-5|NA|TRBD1
TGCAGCGTTCTGACAGGGGGCGATCAGCCCCAGCATTTT
CSVLTGGDQPQHF
>TRBV28|TRBJ2-1|NA|NA
TGTGCCAGCAGTTTAATCGGCAATGAGCAGTTCTTC
CASSLIGNEQFF
>TRBV5-1|TRBJ1-3|NA|NA
TGCGCCAGCAGCTTGGGACAGACCGAGGACACCATATATTTT
CASSLGQTEDTIYF
>TRBV6-6|TRBJ1-4|NA|NA
TGTGCCAGCAGTAAGGGAGGGGCTAATGAAAAACTGTTTTTT
CASSKGGANEKLFF
>TRBV23-1|TRBJ1-2|NA|NA
TGCGCCAGCAGTCAATCGGAGGGCAGTTCCCACTATGGCTACACCTTC
CASSQSEGSSHYGYTF
>TRBV18|TRBJ1-3|NA|NA
TGTGCCAGCTCACCATTAAGACAGGAAAGCTCTGGAAACACCATATATTTT
CASSPLRQESSGNTIYF
>TRBV29-1|TRBJ2-1|NA|TRBD2
TGCAGCGCCACGCTAGCGGGGGCCTACAATGAGCAGTTCTTC
CSATLAGAYNEQFF
>TRBV7-9|TRBJ1-2|NA|NA
TGTGCCAGCAGCTTAGAGGAAGGGGTCGGCTATGGCTACACCTTC
CASSLEEGVGYGYTF
>TRBV5-4|TRBJ1-2|NA|TRBD1
TGTGCCAGCAGCAGTACAGGGGGGACATCTAACTATGGCTACACCTTC
CASSSTGGTSNYGYTF
>TRBV18|TRBJ2-2|medium-sized|NA
TGTGCCAGCTCACAGGGGGCGAACACCGGGGAGCTGTTTTTT
CASSQGANTGELFF
>TRBV6-6|TRBJ1-1|NA|TRBD1
TGTGCCACCCGGACAGGGGGGAGAGACACTGAAGCTTTCTTT
CATRTGGRDTEAFF
>TRBV7-6|TRBJ1-2|NA|TRBD1
TGTGCCAGCAGCCCCCTATACACCTCAGGGGGTGGCTACACCTTC
CASSPLYTSGGGYTF
>TRBV5-1|TRBJ2-3|NA|TRBD1
TGCGCCAGCAGCCATGGGACAGGGGGCGGGACAGATACGCAGTATTTT
CASSHGTGGGTDTQYF
>TRBV13|TRBJ2-5|NA|TRBD2
TGTGCCAGCAGCTTACGGGAGGGTGAGACCCAGTACTTC
CASSLREGETQYF
>TRBV28|TRBJ1-5|few|NA
TGTGCCAGTAACTTGAGCAATCAGCCCCAGCATTTT
CASNLSNQPQHF
>TRBV7-3|TRBJ2-1|NA|TRBD2
TGTGCCAGCAGCTTAAATGGCGGGGGGGCCGGTGAGCAGTTCTTC
CASSLNGGGAGEQFF
>TRBV29-1|TRBJ2-3|NA|NA
TGCAGCGTTCCCCGGGTCCTGGATACGCAGTATTTT
CSVPRVLDTQYF
>TRBV5-1|TRBJ2-5|NA|TRBD2
TGCGCCAGCAGCTCTGGGACCGGACTAGGAGAGACCCAGTACTTC
CASSSGTGLGETQYF
>TRBV7-7|TRBJ2-5|NA|TRBD1
TGTGCTAGCAGCGTCCGGGACAGGGGGTTTGGGGAGACCCAGTACTTC
CASSVRDRGFGETQYF
>TRBV5-1|TRBJ2-2|NA|TRBD2
TGCGCCAGCAGCTTAGGGCGGGAGGACACCGGGGAGCTGTTTTTT
CASSLGREDTGELFF
>TRBV4-2|TRBJ1-4|few|TRBD1
TGTGCCAGCAGCCAGGACAGGTCCCACGGACTGTTTTTT
CASSQDRSHGLFF
>TRBV4-1|TRBJ1-5|NA|TRBD1
TGCGCCAGCAGCCAAGGACCGGGACAGGGTCAGCCCCAGCATTTT
CASSQGPGQGQPQHF
>TRBV6-5|TRBJ2-3|NA|TRBD2
TGTGCCAGCAGTTATCGGGAGGGCAGAGATACGCAGTATTTT
CASSYREGRDTQYF
>TRBV5-5|TRBJ2-1|NA|NA
TGTGCCAGCAGCTTACCCGGGAGTGAGCAGTTCTTC
CASSLPGSEQFF
>TRBV6-6|TRBJ2-1|NA|TRBD1
TGTGCCAGCAGTCTCCTCGGGACAGGGCCCAACAATGAGCAGTTCTTC
CASSLLGTGPNNEQFF
>TRBV10-3|TRBJ1-6|NA|TRBD1
TGTGCCAGCCGGACCGGGACAGCCAGAAGCTCCTATAATTCACCCCTCCACTTT
CASRTGTARSSYNSPLHF
>TRBV2|TRBJ2-1|few|NA
TGTGCCTGTGGTCCGGGTGAGCAGTTCTTC
CACGPGEQFF
>TRBV27|TRBJ2-3|NA|NA
TGTGCCAGCAGCTATCAGGACAGCAAAAGGGCAGATACGCAGTATTTT
CASSYQDSKRADTQYF
>TRBV6-1|TRBJ2-1|NA|TRBD2
TGTGCCAGCAGTGGTCGGGGGGGAAATTTTAATGAGCAGTTCTTC
CASSGRGGNFNEQFF
>TRBV4-2|TRBJ1-2|NA|NA
TGTGCCAGCAGCCAAGTCGGATTGCAGGGATCCTATGGCTACACCTTC
CASSQVGLQGSYGYTF
>TRBV21-1|TRBJ1-4|NA|NA
TGTGCCAGCAGCAAAGCGCGGGGGGCTGTGGTTTTT
CASSKARGAVVF
>TRBV7-9|TRBJ2-1|NA|TRBD1
TGTGCCAGCAGCTTTGTCTTCGGACAGGAAAACAATGAGCAGTTCTTC
CASSFVFGQENNEQFF
>TRBV5-6|TRBJ1-6|NA|NA
TGTGCCAGCAGCTTGCTCGGGGAAAATATAGATAATTCACCCCTCCACTTT
CASSLLGENIDNSPLHF
>TRBV11-2|TRBJ1-3|few|TRBD1
TGTGCCAGCATCCTCGGACAGGGGGCTGGTGGAAACACCATATATTTT
CASILGQGAGGNTIYF
>TRBV5-4|TRBJ2-4|few|TRBD2
TGTGCCAGCAGTCATCAGCGGGGAGTCAAAAACATTCAGTACTTC
CASSHQRGVKNIQYF
>TRBV6-6|TRBJ1-2|once|NA
TGTGCCAGCAGTTACTCCGATCCTAATGTGGGCTACACCTTC
CASSYSDPNVGYTF
>TRBV9|TRBJ1-3|NA|NA
TGTGCCAGCGGGAGTTCCTCTGGAAACACCATATATTTT
CASGSSSGNTIYF
>TRBV6-5|TRBJ2-7|NA|NA
TGTGCCAGCAGCCTAGGGACATACAACGAGCAGTACTTC
CASSLGTYNEQYF